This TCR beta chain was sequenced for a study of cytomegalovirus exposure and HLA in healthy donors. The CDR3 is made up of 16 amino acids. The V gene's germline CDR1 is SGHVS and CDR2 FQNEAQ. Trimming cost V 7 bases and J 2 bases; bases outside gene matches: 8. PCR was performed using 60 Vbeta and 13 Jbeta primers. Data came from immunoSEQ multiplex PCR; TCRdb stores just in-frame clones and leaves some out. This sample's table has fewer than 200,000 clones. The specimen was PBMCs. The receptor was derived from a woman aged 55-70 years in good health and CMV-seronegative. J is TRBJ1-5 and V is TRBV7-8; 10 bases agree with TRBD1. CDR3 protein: CASTKDRGLGNQPQHF. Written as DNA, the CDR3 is TGTGCCAGCACCAAAGACAGGGGGCTCGGCAATCAGCCCCAGCATTTT. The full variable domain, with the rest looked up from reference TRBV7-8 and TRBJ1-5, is GAGVSQSPRYKVAKRGQDVALRCDPISGHVSLFWYQQALGQGPEFLTYFQNEAQLDKSGLPSDRFFAERPEGSVSTLKIQRTQQEDSAVYLCASTKDRGLGNQPQHFGDGTRLSIL.